This TCR beta chain was sequenced in a study of cytomegalovirus exposure and HLA in healthy donors. Primers: 60 Vbeta forward and 13 Jbeta reverse. As processed by the authors: In a later analysis, of roughly 83 million unique beta chains, roughly 10 million appeared in at least two donors. Method: immunoSEQ multiplex PCR; TCRdb's copy keeps in-frame clones and lacks some. The V and J calls and clone size were taken over from that table, and D and trimming were inferred from the DNA. The sample consists of over 110,000 clones, approximately 78% of them appearing once. This CDR3 contains 15 residues. Germline-derived CDR1 and CDR2 are SGHAT and FQNNGV. Germline trimming cut 4 bases from V and 1 base from J; bases unmatched to any gene: 1.

This chain uses TRBV11-2 with TRBJ2-5; 12 bases agree with TRBD2. Sequencing was performed on PBMCs. This TCR was sampled from a woman aged 18-30 years in good health and CMV-seropositive. DNA for the CDR3: TGTGCCAGCAGCTCGACTAGCGGGAGCCAAGAGACCCAGTACTTC. Amino acids: CASSSTSGSQETQYF. Looking up the rest from reference TRBV11-2 and TRBJ2-5 gives the full variable domain: EAGVAQSPRYKIIEKRQSVAFWCNPISGHATLYWYQQILGQGPKLLIQFQNNGVVDDSQLPKDRFSAERLKGVDSTLKIQPAKLEDSAVYLCASSSTSGSQETQYFGPGTRLLVL.